This paragraph reports one T cell receptor (beta chain). The table lists this clonotype with a few counts. Its cognate antigen has yet to be identified. No base quality information exists; no much larger clone differs at one position. Ficoll-Paque density gradient centrifugation was used to isolate PBMCs. The record originates from a study of T-cell memory formation after mild COVID-19 (dated by TCRdb to 2020 to 2023). Broadly, across the study: Most TCR sequence clusters were specific to one of the two donors. In two donors, T-cell clones that expanded and contracted after mild COVID-19 were followed by sequencing TCRalpha and TCRbeta repertoires longitudinally. The cohort comprised two young, previously healthy adult volunteers, one female and one male. Beyond this particular receptor, the publication reports: SARS-CoV-2 specificity was not confirmed for the second-wave clones peaking on day 37. Clones contracting from day 15 to 85 had balanced CD4/CD8 phenotypes, while a second wave expanding from day 15 to 37 was biased towards CD4+. Some responding clones were found in pre-infection memory, which suggests that pre-existing cross-reactive memory T cells took part in the SARS-CoV-2 response. The study included only a couple of mild cases, and larger cohorts that include severe cases with pre-infection samples were judged to be necessary. Contracting CD4+ clones turned up mainly in the CM and EM memory subsets, whereas EMRA was where CD8+ clones were enriched.

The CDR3, cysteine through phenylalanine, is 14 amino acids long. The kept DNA is CDR3 alone, 42 bases in frame from the first base. Trimming accounts for 7 bases at V and 0 bases at J, while the number of junction bases matched to no gene is 5. CDR1 and CDR2 are read off the germline V gene as WSHSY and SAAADI. The listed sequencing device is Illumina NovaSeq 6000. TCRalpha and TCRbeta cDNA libraries were constructed by 5'RACE with constant-segment primers, with sample barcodes and unique molecular identifiers being introduced. Trizol reagent was used to extract RNA from every sample. Libraries were amplified in two PCR steps, with a second sample barcode and Illumina TruSeq adapters added in the second step. The libraries were sequenced on an Illumina NovaSeq using 2 x 150 bp paired-end reads. The original pipeline was this. The reads were demultiplexed and collapsed into UMI-guided consensus sequences using migec v1.2.7. With mixcr v2.1.11, UMI consensuses were aligned to TRA and TRB V and J templates and assembled into clonotypes. A clonotype was counted as expanded or contracted only if both edgeR and NoisET called the change significant, with noise models trained on biological replicates. For edgeR calls, a false discovery rate-adjusted p below 0.01 and a log2 fold-change threshold of 1 were applied. As an exploratory analysis of dynamics, max-normalized trajectories of the 1000 most abundant clonotypes were examined by PCA with hierarchical clustering. Separately sequenced CD4+ and CD8+ repertoires were used to assign the CD4 or CD8 phenotype of responding clones. TCRdb reprocessed the public reads (quality trimming at Q25 with fastp, clone calling with MiXCR) and kept in-frame beta chains. When rows share a CDR3 protein, they turn into one entry using the most common DNA and genes. The V and J calls come from TCRdb's annotation, not from the publication. The sample data list over 45,000 distinct CDR3 sequences, and roughly 25% of these were observed just once. The ten largest clones add up to about 42% of the sample.

Source material: PBMCs or a T cell subset sorted from them (not recorded which). This chain joins TRBV10-2 to TRBJ2-7; TRBD2 matches 8 bases in the middle. This receptor was obtained from a man between 18 and 29 years old who had mild COVID-19 (a few samples of this study predate the infection). The sample titles of this study are shuffled in the database, so cell type and time point are left out; the donor was told from shared clones. Here is the DNA: TGCGCCAGCAAGCAGCGGGGGAACTCCTACGAGCAGTACTTC. Its amino acids are CASKQRGNSYEQYF.